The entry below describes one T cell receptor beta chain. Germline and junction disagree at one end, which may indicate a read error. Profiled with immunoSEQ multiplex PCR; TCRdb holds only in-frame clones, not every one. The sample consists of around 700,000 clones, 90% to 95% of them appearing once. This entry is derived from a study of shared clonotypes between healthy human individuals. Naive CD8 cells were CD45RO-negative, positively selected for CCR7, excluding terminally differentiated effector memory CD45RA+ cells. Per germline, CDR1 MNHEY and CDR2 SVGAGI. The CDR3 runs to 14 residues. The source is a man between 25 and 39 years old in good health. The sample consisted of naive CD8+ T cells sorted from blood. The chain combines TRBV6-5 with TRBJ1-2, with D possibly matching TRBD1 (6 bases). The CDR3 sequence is CAGSGPRTANGYTF. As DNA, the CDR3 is TGTGCCGGCAGTGGCCCCCGGACAGCAAATGGCTACACCTTC.